These 23 T cell receptor beta chains came from one sample sequenced in a study of shared clonotypes between healthy human individuals. TCRdb's table, derived via immunoSEQ multiplex PCR, lists solely in-frame clones and lacks some. The sample has roughly 2.2 million clones, just over 90% seen once; the top ten hold 0.35% to 0.5%. Input material: naive CD4+ T cells from PBMCs. Subset given: CD45RA+ positively selected. Receptors were obtained from a man between 18 and 35 years old in good health. Some clones in this sample may be carry-over from other donors' samples.

As concerns this clone: Distinct nucleotide sequences in the sample also encode this CDR3. The chain recombines TRBV5-1 with TRBJ1-1; D may be TRBD1 (5 bases). Germline V gene data show CDR1 as SGHRS and CDR2 as YFSETQ. V lost 1 base to trimming and J lost 0 bases, with 7 bases between them. The CDR3 sequence is 14 residues long. The CDR3 sequence is CASSLTGMNTEAFF. The DNA of the CDR3 is TGCGCCAGCAGCTTGACAGGCATGAACACTGAAGCTTTCTTT.

The chain links TRBV28 to TRBJ1-1, with 9 bases matching TRBD1. J gave up 5 bases and V 5 bases, and 9 bases lay outside the gene matches. Germline V gene data show CDR1 as MDHEN and CDR2 as SYDVKM. The CDR3 spans 15 residues. CDR3 DNA sequence: TGTGCCAGCAGTACCTGGGGACAGGGCAGGACTGAAGCTTTCTTT. Translating it yields CASSTWGQGRTEAFF.

This chain connects TRBV5-1 to TRBJ2-4; D ambiguous. V was cut by 0 bases and J by 3 bases, with 7 bases left in between. Germline V lookup: CDR1 SGHRS, CDR2 YFSETQ. The CDR3 covers 14 residues. DNA for the CDR3: TGCGCCAGCAGCTTGGCGCAGGACAAAAACATTCAGTACTTC. This codes for CASSLAQDKNIQYF.

Comments on this clone: This sample includes further DNA sequences coding for the same CDR3. This sequence joins TRBV18 and TRBJ1-4, with unresolved D. CDR3 length equals 15 residues. The V and J ends lost 2 bases and 0 bases respectively, with 7 bases between them. Germline assignment: CDR1 KGHSH and CDR2 LQKENI. Written as DNA, the CDR3 is TGTGCCAGCTCACCAGACGGCGCAACTAATGAAAAACTGTTTTTT. The encoded protein is CASSPDGATNEKLFF.

As to this clone: At one end, the junction sequence differs from germline, possibly due to a read error. The chain is built from TRBV5-4 and TRBJ2-3; 7 nucleotides align to TRBD2. There are 16 residues in the CDR3. Per germline, CDR1 SGHNT and CDR2 YYREEE (reference sequence). The DNA for the CDR3 is TGTGCCAGCTGCTTGGGCGGGGGTGTGGGAGCAGATACGCAGTATTTT. Translating gives CASCLGGGVGADTQYF.

This clone showed up just a few times. This chain uses TRBV6-5 with TRBJ1-5, with TRBD1 matching 11 bases. The CDR3 is made up of 14 amino acids. The V gene end was trimmed by 5 bases and the J gene end by 9 bases; junction bases not matched to a gene: 6. Per the germline V gene, CDR1 is MNHEY and CDR2 is SVGAGI. CDR3 coding DNA: TGTGCCAGCAGTCAGGACAGGGGGCGAGGGCCCCAGCATTTT. Its protein product is CASSQDRGRGPQHF.

The chain uses TRBV6-1 and TRBJ1-2; D possibly corresponds to TRBD1 (5 bases). V dropped 7 bases and J dropped 1 base, with 16 bases sitting between them. The CDR3 contains 15 residues. Germline CDR1 and CDR2: MNHNS and SASEGT. CDR3 sequence reads: CASTKGAGNNYGYTF. Written as DNA, the CDR3 is TGTGCCAGCACCAAAGGGGCAGGGAATAACTATGGCTACACCTTC.

The chain has TRBV15 and TRBJ2-2; 8 bases fit TRBD2. CDR3 length: 13 amino acids. Trimming removed 5 bases from V and 6 bases from J; junction bases left unmatched: 2. Germline values: CDR1 LNHNV, CDR2 YYDKDF (reference sequence). CDR3 in amino acids: CATSAGRAGELFF. CDR3 coding DNA: TGTGCCACCAGCGCCGGGAGGGCCGGGGAGCTGTTTTTT.

The rearrangement links TRBV9 to TRBJ2-2; D remains unclear. Germline loops: CDR1 SGDLS, CDR2 YYNGEE. The CDR3 contains 17 residues. Trimming took 5 bases from V and 6 from J, leaving 23 bases between them. CDR3 sequence (DNA): TGTGCCAGCAGTCGCTCCTTATTGGCAGAGAGAGCCGGGGAGCTGTTTTTT. It yields the protein CASSRSLLAERAGELFF.

J is TRBJ2-5 and V is TRBV6-5; D possibly corresponds to TRBD2 (5 bases). Germline CDR1 MNHEY, CDR2 SVGAGI. The length of the CDR3 is 13 residues. Trimming cost V 6 bases and J 5 bases, with 13 bases left between them. The DNA of the CDR3 is TGTGCCAGCAGGAGGGCCGGTGCGGAGACCCAGTACTTC. Encoded protein: CASRRAGAETQYF.

The chain recombines TRBV7-8 with TRBJ1-2; no clear D. Per germline, CDR1 SGHVS and CDR2 FQNEAQ. Trimming removed 5 bases at V and 1 base at J, with 20 bases between. The CDR3 length is 17 residues. The CDR3 is CASSQTRREHHNYGYTF. CDR3 nucleotide sequence: TGTGCCAGCAGCCAGACCCGGCGGGAACACCATAACTATGGCTACACCTTC. Full variable domain (remainder filled in from reference TRBV7-8 and TRBJ1-2): GAGVSQSPRYKVAKRGQDVALRCDPISGHVSLFWYQQALGQGPEFLTYFQNEAQLDKSGLPSDRFFAERPEGSVSTLKIQRTQQEDSAVYLCASSQTRREHHNYGYTFGSGTRLTVV.

In regard to this clone: Other DNA sequences within the sample encode an identical CDR3. The gene calls are TRBV5-4 and TRBJ1-1; no clear D gene. V lost 4 bases, J lost 0 bases, and 1 base lay in between. Germline loops: CDR1 SGHNT, CDR2 YYREEE (reference sequence). This CDR3 region has 11 residues. The CDR3 is CASSLNTEAFF. The CDR3 DNA sequence: TGTGCCAGCAGCCTGAACACTGAAGCTTTCTTT.

The genes are TRBV4-3 and TRBJ1-2; no firm D call. The ends were cut back, 0 bases at V and 4 bases at J, with 9 bases in the middle. Germline V CDR1 and CDR2: LGHNA, YSLEER. The CDR3 is 14 amino acids. The CDR3 DNA sequence: TGCGCCAGCAGCCAAGACGGCTACGGCTATGGCTACACCTTC. Translating it yields CASSQDGYGYGYTF.

Comment on this clone: Within the sample, other DNA sequences also encode this same CDR3. V is TRBV5-1 and J is TRBJ2-7; D gene uncertain. Deletions cut 4 bases from V and 3 bases from J, with 5 bases between. The CDR3 runs 11 residues. Germline V lookup: CDR1 SGHRS, CDR2 YFSETQ. CDR3 sequence reads: CASSPSYEQYF. The CDR3 coding sequence is TGCGCCAGCAGCCCTAGCTACGAGCAGTACTTC.

V gene TRBV4-2 combines with J gene TRBJ1-5, with D possibly matching TRBD1 (6 bases). Trimming took 0 bases from V and 5 from J, leaving 11 bases between them. CDR1 and CDR2 from the germline V gene are LGHNA and YNFKEQ. CDR3 length equals 15 residues. The CDR3 sequence: CASSQEDRGDQPQHF. CDR3 nucleotides: TGTGCCAGCAGCCAAGAGGACAGAGGGGATCAGCCCCAGCATTTT.

The chain combines TRBV19 with TRBJ1-4; maybe TRBD1 (6 bases). Germline-derived CDR1 and CDR2 are LNHDA and SQIVND (reference sequence). The length of the CDR3 is 16 residues. V lost 4 bases, J lost 8 bases, and 20 bases lay in between. The CDR3 reads CASSTTRHGGEEKLFF. The DNA for the CDR3 is TGTGCCAGTAGTACTACACGACACGGGGGCGAAGAAAAACTGTTTTTT.

The chain joins TRBV28 to TRBJ2-2; 8 bases line up with TRBD2. The CDR3 is 14 residues long. V was pared by 7 bases and J by 5 bases, with 6 bases of the junction left unmatched. Germline values: CDR1 MDHEN, CDR2 SYDVKM. The CDR3 is CASIAGGRTGELFF. CDR3 DNA sequence: TGTGCCAGCATTGCGGGGGGAAGGACCGGGGAGCTGTTTTTT.

The chain employs TRBV5-6 and TRBJ2-3, with D possibly being TRBD2 (5 bases). The germline V gene encodes CDR1 SGHDT and CDR2 YYEEEE. V lost 5 bases, J lost 4 bases, and 17 bases lay in between. The CDR3 loop spans 15 amino acids. The CDR3 DNA reads TGTGCCAGCAGGCCGGACTCCAAGGCTTCAGATACGCAGTATTTT. Amino acids: CASRPDSKASDTQYF.

The gene calls are TRBV28 and TRBJ2-7; 8 bases are a match to TRBD2. CDR1 is MDHEN and CDR2 is SYDVKM in the germline V gene. CDR3 length: 14 residues. Trimming at V came to 4 bases and at J to 0 bases, leaving 2 bases not matched to a gene. The CDR3 reads CASSWSGSSYEQYF. The CDR3 DNA is TGTGCCAGCAGTTGGAGCGGGAGCTCCTACGAGCAGTACTTC.

The genes are TRBV7-6 and TRBJ2-2; D not certain. The germline V gene has CDR1 SGHVS and CDR2 FNYEAQ. Trimming left V 5 bases short and J 7 bases short, with 17 bases between. CDR3 length: 15 amino acids. CDR3 loop: CASSPEEGRRGELFF. In DNA form, the CDR3 reads TGTGCCAGCAGCCCAGAGGAAGGGCGGCGCGGGGAGCTGTTTTTT.

V and J are TRBV5-1 and TRBJ2-2; 7 bases are shared with TRBD1. The CDR3 is 17 residues long. CDR1 SGHRS and CDR2 YFSETQ come from the germline V gene. Trimming cost V 0 bases and J 2 bases; bases outside gene matches: 7. CDR3 bases: TGCGCCAGCAGCTTGGGAGCCCGACAGGGAAACACCGGGGAGCTGTTTTTT. Its protein product is CASSLGARQGNTGELFF.

The sample holds one count of this clone. The chain combines TRBV4-1 with TRBJ2-1; either TRBD1 or TRBD2 may supply D (6 bases each). V lost 4 bases and J lost 8, with 12 bases in between. Germline V gene lookup returns CDR1 MGHRA and CDR2 YSYEKL. The CDR3 contains 13 residues. Written as DNA, the CDR3 is TGCGCCAGCAGCCCCACAGGGAGGTATGAGCAGTTCTTC. Translation: CASSPTGRYEQFF.

The sample holds one count of this clone. The chain combines TRBV7-9 with TRBJ1-1, with TRBD1 identical over 7 bases. This CDR3 is built from 13 residues. Germline values: CDR1 SEHNR, CDR2 FQNEAQ (reference sequence). V lost 4 bases to trimming and J lost 5 bases; unmatched junction nucleotides: 4. The CDR3 DNA is TGTGCCAGCAGCTCAACAGGGGAAACTGAAGCTTTCTTT. The encoded protein is CASSSTGETEAFF. Together with reference TRBV7-9 and TRBJ1-1, the CDR3 gives the full variable domain: DTGVSQNPRHKITKRGQNVTFRCDPISEHNRLYWYRQTLGQGPEFLTYFQNEAQLEKSRLLSDRFSAERPKGSFSTLEIQRTEQGDSAMYLCASSSTGETEAFFGQGTRLTVV.